Listed below are T cell receptor beta chains from one sample, sequenced in a study of Ad26.COV2.S vaccination and SARS-CoV-2 variants. Clones were read by immunoSEQ multiplex PCR, and TCRdb kept only the in-frame ones, dropping some. In the table there are roughly 400,000 clones, roughly 91% of which are singletons. Sample: peripheral blood, taken in a trial of Ad26.COV2.S vaccine versus placebo. These receptors all stem from a person between 18 and 65 years old who received the Ad26.COV2.S COVID-19 vaccine or a placebo. Each CDR3 is given with its conserved first and last residue. The order of the fields is J gene, clone size, V gene, D gene, CDR3 protein, CDR3 DNA. The D gene is left open where the match is weak. Rows may omit the clone size; those that give it use once, few, many or a size class.

TRBJ1-3	.	TRBV7-2	TRBD1	CASSPIRQGNSGNTIYF	TGTGCCAGCAGCCCCATCCGACAGGGAAACTCTGGAAACACCATATATTTT
TRBJ2-3	.	TRBV5-4	TRBD1	CASSFLEGATQYF	TGTGCCAGCAGCTTCTTAGAGGGGGCTACGCAGTATTTT
TRBJ2-1	.	TRBV4-2	.	CASSQDGYNEQFF	TGTGCCAGCAGCCAAGACGGGTACAATGAGCAGTTCTTC
TRBJ2-7	.	TRBV19	.	CASAQGASSYEQYF	TGTGCCAGTGCTCAGGGAGCCAGCTCCTACGAGCAGTACTTC
TRBJ1-6	.	TRBV27	.	CASSYRGGSRNSPLHF	TGTGCCAGCAGTTATAGAGGGGGGTCGCGGAATTCACCCCTCCACTTT
TRBJ2-3	.	TRBV19	.	CASSIQGLSTDTQYF	TGTGCCAGTAGTATTCAGGGGCTAAGCACAGATACGCAGTATTTT
TRBJ2-7	.	TRBV2	.	CASSEGQKGATEQYF	TGTGCCAGCAGTGAAGGTCAGAAAGGGGCAACCGAGCAGTACTTC
TRBJ2-2	once	TRBV6-5	.	CASSWTENTGELFF	TGTGCCAGCAGCTGGACAGAGAACACCGGGGAGCTGTTTTTT
TRBJ2-3	.	TRBV25-1	.	CASSEEDRVLTDTQYF	TGTGCCAGCAGTGAAGAGGACAGAGTTCTCACAGATACGCAGTATTTT
TRBJ2-1	.	TRBV7-2	TRBD2	CASSRSSGRAGEQFF	TGTGCCAGCAGCAGATCTAGCGGGAGGGCGGGTGAGCAGTTCTTC
TRBJ2-2	.	TRBV5-1	.	CASSMNFPGELFF	TGCGCCAGCAGCATGAATTTTCCCGGGGAGCTGTTTTTT
TRBJ2-7	.	TRBV28	TRBD2	CASNRPLAGAYEQYF	TGTGCCAGCAACCGGCCACTAGCGGGGGCATACGAGCAGTACTTC
TRBJ2-7	few	TRBV14	TRBD2	CASSQGTSGSSYEQYF	TGTGCCAGCAGCCAGGGGACTAGCGGGAGTTCCTACGAGCAGTACTTC
TRBJ2-7	once	TRBV5-5	.	CASSITYEQYF	TGTGCCAGCAGCATTACCTACGAGCAGTACTTC
TRBJ2-1	.	TRBV12-5	.	CASGLSYNEQFF	TGTGCTAGTGGTTTGTCTTATAATGAGCAGTTCTTC
TRBJ2-1	.	TRBV29-1	TRBD1	CSVGAGDRGYNEQFF	TGCAGCGTTGGGGCCGGGGACAGGGGTTACAATGAGCAGTTCTTC
TRBJ2-7	.	TRBV15	TRBD1	CATSRGGGLSYEQYF	TGTGCCACCAGCAGAGGAGGGGGCTTAAGCTACGAGCAGTACTTC
TRBJ2-5	.	TRBV6-1	.	CASSENLGRETQYF	TGTGCCAGCAGTGAAAATCTGGGGAGGGAGACCCAGTACTTC
TRBJ2-7	.	TRBV28	TRBD2	CASSLVVAGEQYF	TGTGCCAGCAGTTTAGTTGTAGCGGGGGAGCAGTACTTC
TRBJ2-6	few	TRBV19	.	CASSRLLQGNVLTF	TGTGCCAGTAGCAGGCTGCTACAGGGCAACGTCCTGACTTTC
TRBJ2-1	.	TRBV13	TRBD2	CASSLSGSESYNEQFF	TGTGCCAGCAGCTTAAGCGGGAGTGAGTCCTACAATGAGCAGTTCTTC
TRBJ2-2	.	TRBV11-2	.	CASSQDTGELFF	TGTGCCAGCAGCCAAGACACCGGGGAGCTGTTTTTT
TRBJ2-1	.	TRBV28	TRBD2	CASRGTSGLSYNEQFF	TGTGCCAGCAGGGGGACTAGCGGGTTATCCTACAATGAGCAGTTCTTC
TRBJ2-5	.	TRBV7-9	.	CASSLGQGPQETQYF	TGTGCCAGCAGCTTAGGGCAGGGGCCGCAAGAGACCCAGTACTTC
TRBJ2-7	.	TRBV28	TRBD2	CASSPLKAGVSYEQYF	TGTGCCAGCAGTCCCCTTAAGGCGGGAGTCTCCTACGAGCAGTACTTC
TRBJ2-7	.	TRBV6-4	.	CASSDSGGVRVASQYF	TGTGCCAGCAGTGACTCGGGTGGGGTCAGGGTCGCGAGTCAGTACTTC
TRBJ1-5	.	TRBV28	.	CATGGGEYAQPQHF	TGTGCCACCGGAGGAGGGGAATATGCACAGCCCCAGCATTTT
TRBJ2-3	.	TRBV24-1	TRBD2	CATSDFRREGEDTQYF	TGTGCCACCAGTGATTTTAGGCGGGAGGGTGAAGATACGCAGTATTTT
TRBJ2-7	.	TRBV7-2	TRBD2	CASSSLAGGSYEQYF	TGTGCCAGCAGCTCTCTAGCGGGAGGGTCCTACGAGCAGTACTTC
TRBJ2-3	.	TRBV7-2	.	CASSLVRGTDTQYF	TGTGCCAGCAGCTTAGTACGCGGAACAGATACGCAGTATTTT
TRBJ1-3	.	TRBV5-4	.	CASSLGLGATGNTIYF	TGTGCCAGCAGCTTGGGCTTGGGGGCGACTGGAAACACCATATATTTT
TRBJ2-1	.	TRBV6-4	TRBD2	CASSLSSGGSYNEQFF	TGTGCCAGCAGCTTATCTAGCGGGGGCTCCTACAATGAGCAGTTCTTC
TRBJ2-3	.	TRBV5-1	TRBD2	CASRTSGGSTDTQYF	TGCGCCAGCAGAACTAGCGGGGGGAGCACAGATACGCAGTATTTT
TRBJ1-1	once	TRBV28	TRBD1	CASSFAGQGGTEAFF	TGTGCCAGCAGTTTTGCGGGACAGGGAGGCACTGAAGCTTTCTTT
TRBJ2-5	.	TRBV7-2	.	CASSLAWGSAAQYF	TGTGCCAGCAGCTTAGCTTGGGGGTCGGCGGCCCAGTACTTC
TRBJ2-1	.	TRBV15	TRBD2	CATSRARGGYNEQFF	TGTGCCACCAGCAGGGCCCGGGGGGGCTACAATGAGCAGTTCTTC
TRBJ2-7	.	TRBV6-2/TRBV6-3	TRBD2	CASSYPIRGSNYEQYF	TGTGCCAGCAGTTACCCTATTCGCGGGAGTAACTACGAGCAGTACTTC
TRBJ2-3	once	TRBV7-2	.	CASSPYGAREAGGPDTQYF	TGTGCCAGCAGCCCCTATGGAGCGAGGGAGGCCGGAGGGCCAGATACGCAGTATTTT
TRBJ1-5	.	TRBV12-3/TRBV12-4	.	CASTSEDQPQHF	TGTGCCAGCACTTCTGAGGATCAGCCCCAGCATTTT
TRBJ2-7	.	TRBV6-1	.	CASSEGSGPYEQYF	TGTGCCAGCAGTGAAGGAAGTGGGCCCTACGAGCAGTACTTC
TRBJ2-5	once	TRBV10-3	.	CAISDERETQYF	TGTGCCATCAGTGATGAGCGTGAGACCCAGTACTTC